This TCR beta chain was captured in a study of blood T cells in healthy people across ages. This clonotype was found a few times. The CDR3 covers 15 residues. CDR1 and CDR2 from the germline V gene are SGHTA and FQGNSA. J gave up 5 bases and V 5 bases, and 9 bases lay outside the gene matches. Combining a sample-barcoded 5' primer with a J-beta primer mix, a second PCR ran for roughly 7 to 11 cycles. One entry per CDR3 protein, called by TCRdb with MiXCR from the 5' RACE reads. The table lists roughly 560,000 distinct CDR3 sequences, 24% of them singletons. The same data also contributed to another study, on T cells of mothers and their children.

The chain is built from TRBV7-2 and TRBJ1-2, with 9 bases identical to TRBD1. Sequenced material: blood. The sequence was collected from a boy under 18 in good health. CDR3 region: CASSTDGTGRYGYTF. The CDR3 DNA reads as TGTGCCAGCAGCACCGACGGGACAGGGCGGTATGGCTACACCTTC. Full variable domain (missing parts from reference TRBV7-2 and TRBJ1-2): GAGVSQSPSNKVTEKGKDVELRCDPISGHTALYWYRQSLGQGLEFLIYFQGNSAPDKSGLPSDRFSAERTGGSVSTLTIQRTQQEDSAVYLCASSTDGTGRYGYTFGSGTRLTVV.